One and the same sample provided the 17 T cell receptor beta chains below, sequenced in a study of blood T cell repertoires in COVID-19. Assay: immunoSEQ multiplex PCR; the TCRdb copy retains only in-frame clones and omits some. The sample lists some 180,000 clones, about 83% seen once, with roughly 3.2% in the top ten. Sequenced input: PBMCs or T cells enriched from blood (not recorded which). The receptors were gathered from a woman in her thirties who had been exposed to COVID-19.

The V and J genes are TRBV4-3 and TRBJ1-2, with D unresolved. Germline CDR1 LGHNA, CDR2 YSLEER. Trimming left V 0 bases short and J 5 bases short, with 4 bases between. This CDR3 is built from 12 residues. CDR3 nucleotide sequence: TGCGCCAGCAGCCAAGACAGTTATGGCTACACCTTC. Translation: CASSQDSYGYTF.

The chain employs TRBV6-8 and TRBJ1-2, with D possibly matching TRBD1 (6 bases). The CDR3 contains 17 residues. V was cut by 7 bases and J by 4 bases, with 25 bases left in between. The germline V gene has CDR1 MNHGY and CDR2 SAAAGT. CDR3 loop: CASIQKTGPKKVYGYTF. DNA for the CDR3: TGTGCCAGCATCCAAAAGACAGGTCCCAAAAAAGTCTATGGCTACACCTTC.

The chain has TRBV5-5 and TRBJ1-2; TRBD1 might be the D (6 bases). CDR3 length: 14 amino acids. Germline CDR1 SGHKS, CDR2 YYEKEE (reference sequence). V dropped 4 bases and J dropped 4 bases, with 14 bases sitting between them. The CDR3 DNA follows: TGTGCCAGCAGCCCAATACAGGGCGGCTATGGCTACACCTTC. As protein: CASSPIQGGYGYTF.

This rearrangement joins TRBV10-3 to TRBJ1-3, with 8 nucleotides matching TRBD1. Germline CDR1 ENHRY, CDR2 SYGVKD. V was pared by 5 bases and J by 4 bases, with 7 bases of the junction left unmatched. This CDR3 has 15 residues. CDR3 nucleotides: TGTGCCATCAGTCCAGGGGGCGGCGAAGGAAACACCATATATTTT. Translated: CAISPGGGEGNTIYF.

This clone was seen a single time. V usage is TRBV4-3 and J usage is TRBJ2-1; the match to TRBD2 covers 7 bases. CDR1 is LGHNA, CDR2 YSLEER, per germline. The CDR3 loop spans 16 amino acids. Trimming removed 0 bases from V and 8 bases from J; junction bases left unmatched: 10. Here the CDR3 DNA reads TGCGCCAGCAGCCAAGATCTGGGGCGGGGGAGGGATGAGCAGTTCTTC. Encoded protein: CASSQDLGRGRDEQFF.

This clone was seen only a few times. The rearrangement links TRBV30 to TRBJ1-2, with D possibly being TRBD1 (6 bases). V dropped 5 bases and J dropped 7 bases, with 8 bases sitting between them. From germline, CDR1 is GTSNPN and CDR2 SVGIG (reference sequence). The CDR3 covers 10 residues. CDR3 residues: CAWLGAGYTF. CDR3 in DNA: TGTGCCTGGTTGGGGGCTGGCTACACCTTC.

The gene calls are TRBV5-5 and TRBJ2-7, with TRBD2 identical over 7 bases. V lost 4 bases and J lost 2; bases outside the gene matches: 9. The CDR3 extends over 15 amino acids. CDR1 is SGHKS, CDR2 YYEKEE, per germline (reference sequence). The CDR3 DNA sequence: TGTGCCAGCAGCCCTCGGGTCAGCGGGGCCTACGAGCAGTACTTC. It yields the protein CASSPRVSGAYEQYF. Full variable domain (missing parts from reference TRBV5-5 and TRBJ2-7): DAGVTQSPTHLIKTRGQQVTLRCSPISGHKSVSWYQQVLGQGPQFIFQYYEKEERGRGNFPDRFSARQFPNYSSELNVNALLLGDSALYLCASSPRVSGAYEQYFGPGTRLTVT.

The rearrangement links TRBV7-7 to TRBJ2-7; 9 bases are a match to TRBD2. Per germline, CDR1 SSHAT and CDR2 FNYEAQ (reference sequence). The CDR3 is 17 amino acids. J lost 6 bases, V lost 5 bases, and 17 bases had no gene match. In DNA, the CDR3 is TGTGCCAGCAGCCCGAGGGTCGCCGGGGAACTAGCGGGCGAGCAGTACTTC. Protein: CASSPRVAGELAGEQYF.

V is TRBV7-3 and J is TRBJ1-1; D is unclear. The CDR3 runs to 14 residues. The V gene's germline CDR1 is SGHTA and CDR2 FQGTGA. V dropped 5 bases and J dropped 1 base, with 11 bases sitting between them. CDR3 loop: CASSARHPNTEAFF. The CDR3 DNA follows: TGTGCCAGCAGCGCCCGACACCCGAACACTGAAGCTTTCTTT.

CDR3 DNA: TGTGCCAGCAGTGAAGGGGGGACAGTCTACACTGAAGCTTTCTTT. Translating it yields CASSEGGTVYTEAFF. The chain has TRBV6-1 and TRBJ1-1, with 7 bases that match TRBD1. CDR3 size: 15 residues. The junction had 5 bases not matched to a gene; V was cut back by 1 base and J by 3 bases. Germline V gene lookup returns CDR1 MNHNS and CDR2 SASEGT.

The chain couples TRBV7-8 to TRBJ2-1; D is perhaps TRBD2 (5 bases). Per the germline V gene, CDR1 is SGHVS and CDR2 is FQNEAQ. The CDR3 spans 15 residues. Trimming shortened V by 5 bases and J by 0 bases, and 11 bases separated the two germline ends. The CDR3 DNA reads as TGTGCCAGCAGCCCCTCTAGCCACTCCTACAATGAGCAGTTCTTC. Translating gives CASSPSSHSYNEQFF.

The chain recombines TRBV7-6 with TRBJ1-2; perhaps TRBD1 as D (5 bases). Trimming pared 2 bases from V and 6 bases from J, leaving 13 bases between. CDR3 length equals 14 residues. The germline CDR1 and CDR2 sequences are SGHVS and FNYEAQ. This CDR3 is CASSLRGGSDGYTF. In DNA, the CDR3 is TGTGCCAGCAGCTTAAGGGGTGGCTCGGATGGCTACACCTTC. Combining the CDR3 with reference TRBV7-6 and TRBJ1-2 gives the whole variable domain GAGVSQSPRYKVTKRGQDVALRCDPISGHVSLYWYRQALGQGPEFLTYFNYEAQQDKSGLPNDRFSAERPEGSISTLTIQRTEQRDSAMYRCASSLRGGSDGYTFGSGTRLTVV.

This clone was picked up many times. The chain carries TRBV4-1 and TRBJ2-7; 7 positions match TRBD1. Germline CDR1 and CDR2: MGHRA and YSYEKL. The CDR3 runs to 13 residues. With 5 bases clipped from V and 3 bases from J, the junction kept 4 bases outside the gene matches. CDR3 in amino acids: CASSSRTGYEQYF. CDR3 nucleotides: TGCGCCAGCAGCTCCAGGACAGGCTACGAGCAGTACTTC.

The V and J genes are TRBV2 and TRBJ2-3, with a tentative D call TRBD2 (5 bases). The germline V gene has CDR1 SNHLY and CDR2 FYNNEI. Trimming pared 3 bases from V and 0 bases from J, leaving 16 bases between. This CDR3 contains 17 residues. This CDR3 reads CASSDPLKERSTDTQYF. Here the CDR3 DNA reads TGTGCCAGCAGTGATCCCCTCAAGGAGCGGAGCACAGATACGCAGTATTTT.

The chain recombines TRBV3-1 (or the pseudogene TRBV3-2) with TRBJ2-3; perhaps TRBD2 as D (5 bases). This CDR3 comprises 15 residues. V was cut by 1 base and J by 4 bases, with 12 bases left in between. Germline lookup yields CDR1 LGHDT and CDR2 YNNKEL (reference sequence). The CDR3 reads CASSQGIGRADTQYF. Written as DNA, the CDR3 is TGTGCCAGCAGCCAAGGGATCGGGCGGGCAGATACGCAGTATTTT.

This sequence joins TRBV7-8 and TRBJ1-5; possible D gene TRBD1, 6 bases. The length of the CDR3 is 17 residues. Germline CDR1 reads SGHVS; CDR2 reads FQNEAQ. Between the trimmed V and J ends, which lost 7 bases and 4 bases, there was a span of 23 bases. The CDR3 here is CASTPSRGGSANQPQHF. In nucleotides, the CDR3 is TGTGCCAGCACCCCGAGTAGAGGGGGAAGTGCAAATCAGCCCCAGCATTTT. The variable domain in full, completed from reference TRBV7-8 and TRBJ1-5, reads GAGVSQSPRYKVAKRGQDVALRCDPISGHVSLFWYQQALGQGPEFLTYFQNEAQLDKSGLPSDRFFAERPEGSVSTLKIQRTQQEDSAVYLCASTPSRGGSANQPQHFGDGTRLSIL.

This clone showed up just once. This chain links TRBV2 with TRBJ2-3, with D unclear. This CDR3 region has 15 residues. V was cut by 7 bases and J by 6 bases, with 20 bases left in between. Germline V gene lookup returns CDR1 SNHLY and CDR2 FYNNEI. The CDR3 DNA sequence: TGTGCCAGCATATGGGCCCCTCCCGTGACGGATACGCAGTATTTT. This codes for CASIWAPPVTDTQYF.